The next 11 T cell receptor beta chains were all read from a single sample in a study of cytomegalovirus exposure and HLA in healthy donors. Vbeta (60) and Jbeta (13) primers were used in the PCR. TCRdb keeps only in-frame clones here, not all; method: immunoSEQ multiplex PCR. The repertoire holds roughly 150,000 clones, 70% to 85% seen once, with approximately 6.3% in the top ten. Sequenced material: PBMCs. The receptors come from a woman in her fifties or sixties in good health and CMV-seropositive.

This sequence joins TRBV4-1 and TRBJ2-7, with TRBD2 matching 7 bases. Germline lookup yields CDR1 MGHRA and CDR2 YSYEKL. The CDR3 extends over 15 amino acids. Trimming took 0 bases from V and 2 from J; bases not matched to a gene: 4. The CDR3 loop is CASSQDWRGTYEQYF. The DNA of the CDR3 is TGCGCCAGCAGCCAAGATTGGCGGGGGACCTACGAGCAGTACTTC.

J is TRBJ2-7 and V is TRBV4-3; tentative D call: TRBD2 (7 bases). The V gene lost 0 bases and the J gene lost 3 bases, with 21 bases spanning the gap. CDR3 size: 18 residues. Looked up from germline, CDR1 is LGHNA and CDR2 is YSLEER. The CDR3 protein is CASSQDRLEGGEDYEQYF. CDR3 bases: TGCGCCAGCAGCCAAGATAGACTTGAGGGGGGGGAAGACTACGAGCAGTACTTC.

The rearrangement joins TRBV7-2 to TRBJ1-5; D remains ambiguous. Germline CDR1 and CDR2: SGHTA and FQGNSA. This CDR3 contains 14 residues. The V and J ends lost 1 base and 7 bases respectively, with 11 bases between them. The CDR3 protein is CASSLVEVGQPQHF. CDR3 in DNA: TGTGCCAGCAGCTTAGTAGAGGTAGGACAGCCCCAGCATTTT.

This clone was seen only once. J is TRBJ2-3 and V is TRBV5-1; perhaps TRBD1 as D (6 bases). Trimming took 4 bases from V and 0 from J, leaving 12 bases between them. The CDR3 length is 15 residues. The germline V gene has CDR1 SGHRS and CDR2 YFSETQ. The CDR3 DNA reads TGCGCCAGCAGCCTACAGGGTGCTAGCACAGATACGCAGTATTTT. The encoded protein is CASSLQGASTDTQYF.

This clone came up a few times. This sequence joins TRBV28 and TRBJ2-2; 11 bases match TRBD2. V lost 4 bases and J lost 3; bases outside the gene matches: 1. Germline CDR1 MDHEN, CDR2 SYDVKM. CDR3 length: 15 residues. Written as DNA, the CDR3 is TGTGCCAGCAGTTCTAGCGGGGGGTACACCGGGGAGCTGTTTTTT. This codes for CASSSSGGYTGELFF. The full variable domain, with the rest looked up from reference TRBV28 and TRBJ2-2, is DVKVTQSSRYLVKRTGEKVFLECVQDMDHENMFWYRQDPGLGLRLIYFSYDVKMKEKGDIPEGYSVSREKKERFSLILESASTNQTSMYLCASSSSGGYTGELFFGEGSRLTVL.

This rearrangement joins TRBV5-8 to TRBJ2-7; 9 positions match TRBD1. Germline CDR1 SGHTS, CDR2 YDEGEE. The CDR3 length is 12 residues. The V segment lost 9 bases and the J segment 3 bases; nucleotides outside the gene matches: 4. The CDR3 DNA reads TGTGCCACACGGGACAGGGTCTACGAGCAGTACTTC. It yields the protein CATRDRVYEQYF. The whole variable domain, remainder taken from reference TRBV5-8 and TRBJ2-7, is EAGVTQSPTHLIKTRGQQATLRCSPISGHTSVYWYQQALGLGLQFLLWYDEGEERNRGNFPPRFSGRQFPNYSSELNVNALELEDSALYLCATRDRVYEQYFGPGTRLTVT.

The chain joins TRBV6-1 to TRBJ2-5, with TRBD2 as a possible D gene (7 bases). The assigned J gene may be wrong: the sequence end matches TRBJ2-7 better. This CDR3 region has 15 residues. Germline CDR1 is MNHNS and CDR2 is SASEGT. The CDR3: CASSGGGGLSYEQYF. The CDR3 coding sequence is TGTGCCAGCAGTGGTGGGGGGGGCCTCTCCTACGAGCAGTACTTC.

The chain couples TRBV29-1 to TRBJ1-1, with D maybe TRBD1 (6 bases). V gave up 7 bases and J gave up 2 bases, with 14 bases separating them. Germline V gene data show CDR1 as SQVTM and CDR2 as ANQGSEA. The CDR3 runs to 13 residues. CDR3 residues: CSGQVSLNTEAFF. CDR3 DNA sequence: TGCAGCGGACAGGTATCCCTTAACACTGAAGCTTTCTTT. The complete variable domain, with remaining parts taken from reference TRBV29-1 and TRBJ1-1, reads SAVISQKPSRDICQRGTSLTIQCQVDSQVTMMFWYRQQPGQSLTLIATANQGSEATYESGFVIDKFPISRPNLTFSTLTVSNMSPEDSSIYLCSGQVSLNTEAFFGQGTRLTVV.

The chain has TRBV27 and TRBJ2-7; 7 nucleotides match TRBD1. Germline V gives CDR1 MNHEY, CDR2 SMNVEV (reference sequence). The J segment lost 4 bases and the V segment lost 5 bases, leaving 8 bases of the junction unmatched. The length of the CDR3 is 14 residues. Here the CDR3 DNA reads TGTGCCAGCAGTCCCACAGGGGTAGAGTACGAGCAGTACTTC. Translation gives CASSPTGVEYEQYF.

The genes are TRBV7-8 and TRBJ2-3; 9 positions agree with TRBD2. The CDR3 is 16 amino acids. Trimming at V came to 5 bases and at J to 2 bases, leaving 8 bases not matched to a gene. The germline V gene has CDR1 SGHVS and CDR2 FQNEAQ. The CDR3 DNA is TGTGCCAGCAGCGAACGACTAGCGGCGATCACAGATACGCAGTATTTT. Encoded protein: CASSERLAAITDTQYF. Combining the CDR3 with reference TRBV7-8 and TRBJ2-3 gives the whole variable domain GAGVSQSPRYKVAKRGQDVALRCDPISGHVSLFWYQQALGQGPEFLTYFQNEAQLDKSGLPSDRFFAERPEGSVSTLKIQRTQQEDSAVYLCASSERLAAITDTQYFGPGTRLTVL.

The chain links TRBV7-3 to TRBJ1-4; tentative D call: TRBD1 (5 bases). Trimming took 5 bases from V and 3 from J, leaving 25 bases between them. CDR3 size: 19 residues. Germline V gives CDR1 SGHTA, CDR2 FQGTGA. CDR3 in amino acids: CASSVSYRGRPPSNEKLFF. In DNA, the CDR3 is TGTGCCAGCAGCGTGTCCTATAGGGGTAGACCTCCCTCTAATGAAAAACTGTTTTTT.